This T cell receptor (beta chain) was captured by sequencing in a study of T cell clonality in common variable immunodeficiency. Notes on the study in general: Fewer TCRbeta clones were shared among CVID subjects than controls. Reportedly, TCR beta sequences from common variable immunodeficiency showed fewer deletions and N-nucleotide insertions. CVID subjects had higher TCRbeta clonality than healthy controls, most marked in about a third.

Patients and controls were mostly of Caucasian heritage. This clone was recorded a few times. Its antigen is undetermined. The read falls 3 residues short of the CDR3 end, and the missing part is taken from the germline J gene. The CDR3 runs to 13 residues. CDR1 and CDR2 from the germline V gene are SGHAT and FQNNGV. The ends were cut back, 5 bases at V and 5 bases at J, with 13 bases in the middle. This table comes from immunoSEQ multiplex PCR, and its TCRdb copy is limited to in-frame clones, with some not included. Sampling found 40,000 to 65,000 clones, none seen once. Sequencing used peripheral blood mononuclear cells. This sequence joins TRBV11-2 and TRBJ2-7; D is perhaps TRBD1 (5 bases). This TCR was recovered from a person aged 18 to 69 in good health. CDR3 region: CASSTQGSNEQYF. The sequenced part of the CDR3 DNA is TGTGCCAGCAGCACGCAGGGTTCCAACGAG.